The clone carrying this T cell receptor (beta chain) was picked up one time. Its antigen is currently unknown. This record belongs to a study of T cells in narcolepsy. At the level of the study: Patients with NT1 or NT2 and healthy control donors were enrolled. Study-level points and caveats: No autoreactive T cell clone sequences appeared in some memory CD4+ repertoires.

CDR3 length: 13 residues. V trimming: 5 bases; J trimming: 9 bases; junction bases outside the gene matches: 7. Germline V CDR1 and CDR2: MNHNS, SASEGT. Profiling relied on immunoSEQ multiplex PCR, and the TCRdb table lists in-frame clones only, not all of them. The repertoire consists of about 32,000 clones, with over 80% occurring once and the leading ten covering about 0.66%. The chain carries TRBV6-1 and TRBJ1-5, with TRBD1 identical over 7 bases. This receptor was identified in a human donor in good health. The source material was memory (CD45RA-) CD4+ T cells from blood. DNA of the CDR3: TGTGCCAGCAGTCCGACAGGGAATAGGCCCCAGCATTTT. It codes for CASSPTGNRPQHF.